A selection of T cell receptor beta chains follows, all from one sample in a study of Graves' ophthalmopathy and Graves' hyperthyroidism. TCRdb ran MiXCR on the multiplex PCR reads and lists one entry per CDR3 protein. The data show around 400,000 distinct CDR3 sequences, around 21% seen once. Material: peripheral blood. The source is a woman aged 18 to 35 with stable Graves' hyperthyroidism. Both conserved end residues are part of each CDR3. The D gene is left open where the match is weak. Some rows have no size entry. The others give once, few or many, or a class for an expanded clone.

v_gene	d_gene	j_gene	abundance	CDR3nt	CDR3aa
TRBV6-5	NA	TRBJ2-5	many	TGTGCCAGCAGTTACGACCCTTTGGAGGGCCGGGAGACCCAGTACTTC	CASSYDPLEGRETQYF
TRBV7-3	NA	TRBJ1-6	many	TGTGCCAGCAGCTTAAACGGACAGCCTAATTCACCCCTCCACTTT	CASSLNGQPNSPLHF
TRBV20-1	NA	TRBJ1-2	NA	TGCAGTGCTAGAGATTTAGGGAACTATGGCTACACCTTC	CSARDLGNYGYTF
TRBV28	TRBD1	TRBJ1-1	many	TGTGCCAGCAGGAAGAGCCGGGACAGGGTCCCTCTTATGAACACTGAAGCTTTCTTT	CASRKSRDRVPLMNTEAFF
TRBV7-9	NA	TRBJ2-5	many	TGTGCCAGCAGCTTATCCAGCGAGAGAGTAGAGACCCAGTACTTC	CASSLSSERVETQYF
TRBV12-3/TRBV12-4	TRBD1	TRBJ1-1	few	TGTGCCAGCAGTCTACCGGACAGGGAGAACACTGAAGCTTTCTTT	CASSLPDRENTEAFF
TRBV2	NA	TRBJ1-1	many	TGTGCCAGCAGGGCAGGGAGAGAAGCTTTCTTT	CASRAGREAFF
TRBV27	TRBD1	TRBJ1-3	many	TGTGCCAGCAGTTCGCGGGACAGGGGGAACACCATATATTTT	CASSSRDRGNTIYF
TRBV5-1	TRBD1	TRBJ2-6	few	TGCGCCAGCAGCTTGGCATTGACAGGGTCTGGGGCCAACGTCCTGACTTTC	CASSLALTGSGANVLTF
TRBV29-1	TRBD1	TRBJ1-2	many	TGCAGCGTTAACCAGCCCCTTTGGACAGGGGTCTATGGCTACACCTTC	CSVNQPLWTGVYGYTF
TRBV30	NA	TRBJ1-2	many	TGTGCCTGGAGTGTACGGGATGGCTACACCTTC	CAWSVRDGYTF
TRBV15	NA	TRBJ2-5	many	TGTGCCACCAGCAGAGAGGGCAGGGGCCGATGGACCCAGTACTTC	CATSREGRGRWTQYF
TRBV27	NA	TRBJ2-5	NA	TGTGCCAGCAGCCAACCCGGGGGTCGCCGCCAAGAGACCAAGTACTTC	CASSQPGGRRQETKYF
TRBV5-1	NA	TRBJ2-5	few	TGCGCCAGCAGCTTGGCAGGGCACCAAGAGACCCAGTACTTC	CASSLAGHQETQYF
TRBV3-1	NA	TRBJ1-2	many	TGTGCCAGCAGCCAAGCTCCGGGTCGGCACACCTTC	CASSQAPGRHTF
TRBV25-1	NA	TRBJ2-7	many	TGTGCCAGCAGTGAATCGGGGAACTCCTACGAGCAGTACTTC	CASSESGNSYEQYF
TRBV7-9	TRBD1	TRBJ1-1	NA	TGTGCCAGCAGCTCCCAGGACAGGAACACTGAAGCTTGCTTT	CASSSQDRNTEACF
TRBV5-1	TRBD2	TRBJ2-4	many	TGCGCCAGCAGCCCCATTCAGGGAGGGAACATTAAGTACTTC	CASSPIQGGNIKYF
TRBV15	NA	TRBJ1-3	many	TGTGCCACCAGCAGCCTAATAGGAAACACCATATATTTT	CATSSLIGNTIYF
TRBV6-5	NA	TRBJ1-2	NA	TGTGCCAGCAGTTACGGGACAACGTATGGCTACACCTTC	CASSYGTTYGYTF
TRBV30	TRBD1	TRBJ2-7	many	TGTGCCTGGAGCCGGGACAGATCCTACGAGCAGTACTTC	CAWSRDRSYEQYF
TRBV11-2	TRBD1	TRBJ2-5	NA	TGTGCCAGCAGCTTAGTAATTGGACAGGGGGCATCAGAGACCCAGTACTTC	CASSLVIGQGASETQYF
TRBV4-1	TRBD2	TRBJ2-5	many	TGCGCCAGCGGCCCCGGCCTAGCGGGAGTAGAGACCCAGTACTTC	CASGPGLAGVETQYF
TRBV12-3/TRBV12-4	TRBD2	TRBJ2-7	many	TGTGCCAGCAGTACTAGCGGGAAGGGCTCCTACGAGCAGTACTTC	CASSTSGKGSYEQYF
TRBV18	TRBD1	TRBJ1-5	many	TGTGCCAGCTCACAAGGGACAGGGGAATATCAGCCCCAGCATTTT	CASSQGTGEYQPQHF
TRBV6-2/TRBV6-3	NA	TRBJ2-7	NA	TGTGCGAGTATAGGGTGGTCATTCGTCAACGAGCAGTACTTC	CASIGWSFVNEQYF
TRBV6-2/TRBV6-3	TRBD1	TRBJ2-7	many	TGTGCCAGCAGTTACGTGGGACAGGCCTACGAGCAGTACTTC	CASSYVGQAYEQYF
TRBV12-3/TRBV12-4	NA	TRBJ1-5	many	TGTGCCAGCAGAGAATCGGGGCGCAATCAGCCCCAGCATTTT	CASRESGRNQPQHF
TRBV20-1	NA	TRBJ1-6	many	TGCAGTGCTAGAGATACGGAGCTAAATAATTCACCCCTCCACTTT	CSARDTELNNSPLHF
TRBV12-3/TRBV12-4	NA	TRBJ1-5	many	TGTGCCAGCAGTTTTGTTGGCAATCAGCCCCAGCATTTT	CASSFVGNQPQHF
TRBV30	TRBD1	TRBJ1-2	NA	TGTGCCTGCGGGACAGGGGCAAACTATGGCTACACCTTC	CACGTGANYGYTF
TRBV27	NA	TRBJ2-5	NA	TGTGCCAGCAGTTCCACAGGGGACTTAGTCGAGACCCAGTACTTC	CASSSTGDLVETQYF
TRBV6-5	TRBD1	TRBJ2-4	many	TGTGCCAGCAGTACCGACAGGGGCAAAAACATTCAGTACTTC	CASSTDRGKNIQYF
TRBV12-3/TRBV12-4	NA	TRBJ2-7	many	TGTGCCAGCAGTTTAGCCCCAGGGACACTCTACGAGCAGTACTTC	CASSLAPGTLYEQYF
TRBV6-2/TRBV6-3	NA	TRBJ2-7	NA	TGTGCCAGCAGTTACTCGACAGCCCCAAAATGCGAGCAGTACTTC	CASSYSTAPKCEQYF
TRBV10-1	TRBD1	TRBJ2-7	many	TGCGCCAGCAGTTCGTGGACAGGGGTTAGCGAGCAGTACTTC	CASSSWTGVSEQYF
TRBV12-5	TRBD1	TRBJ2-5	NA	TGTGCTAGTGGTTTGGGGGACAGGGGGCGTCAAGAGACCCAGTACTTC	CASGLGDRGRQETQYF
TRBV24-1	NA	TRBJ1-5	many	TGTGCCACCAGTGATTCTTCGCGTCAGCCCCAGCATTTT	CATSDSSRQPQHF
TRBV11-3	NA	TRBJ2-2	NA	TGTGCCAGCAGCTTAGGGGAAGGGGCCGGGGAGCTGTTTTTT	CASSLGEGAGELFF
TRBV29-1	NA	TRBJ2-4	NA	TGCAGCGTTGTTGGTCAGGGGAAAAACATTCAGTACTTC	CSVVGQGKNIQYF
TRBV11-1	TRBD1	TRBJ1-1	many	TGTGCCAGCAGTTCCCGGGACAGGGGTCGAGGGGCTGAAGCTTTCTTT	CASSSRDRGRGAEAFF
TRBV4-2	NA	TRBJ2-5	few	TGTGCCAGCAGCCAAGAGGGCGGGATCGGTGAGACCCAGTACTTC	CASSQEGGIGETQYF
TRBV28	NA	TRBJ1-5	many	TGTGCCAGCAGGGGAAGGTGGGCAAAGCAGCCCCAGCATTTT	CASRGRWAKQPQHF
TRBV5-6	TRBD2	TRBJ2-2	once	TGTGCCAGCAGCTCGGAGACTAGCAGGAACACCGGGGAGCTGTTTTTT	CASSSETSRNTGELFF
TRBV30	NA	TRBJ1-1	many	TGTGCCTGGACCGCGGCGGGGGGTAACGGTGAAGCTTTCTTT	CAWTAAGGNGEAFF
TRBV2	NA	TRBJ1-1	many	TGTGCCAGCAGCTCGTCTCGAAACACTGAAGCTTTCTTT	CASSSSRNTEAFF
TRBV6-1	TRBD1	TRBJ1-1	NA	TGTGCCAGCACCGAAGGGGCAGGGGGAACTTTCTTT	CASTEGAGGTFF
TRBV2	NA	TRBJ1-5	NA	TGTGCCAGCAGTGGTCACTATGGCAATCCGGGCCAGCCCCAGCATTTT	CASSGHYGNPGQPQHF
TRBV4-2	NA	TRBJ2-7	NA	TGTGCCAGCAGCCAAGGGGGTCGGGGGAGGAGCTCCTACGAGCAGTACTTC	CASSQGGRGRSSYEQYF
TRBV30	NA	TRBJ2-7	many	TGTGCCTGGAGTGTATTGGACACCCTCTACGAGCAGTACTTC	CAWSVLDTLYEQYF
TRBV10-3	TRBD2	TRBJ2-3	many	TGTGCGGTCCTGCTAGCGGGAGGGGATACGCAGTATTTT	CAVLLAGGDTQYF
TRBV28	NA	TRBJ2-7	many	TGTGCCAGCAGTTTATCCGTAGCGGAGTCCTACGAGCAGTACTTC	CASSLSVAESYEQYF
TRBV6-1	NA	TRBJ2-7	many	TGTGCCAGCAGTGAACGAGGGATTACCTACGAGCAGTACTTC	CASSERGITYEQYF
TRBV20-1	NA	TRBJ1-2	many	TGCAGTGCTAGATCCACCTCGAGGTACTATGGCTACACCTTC	CSARSTSRYYGYTF